The rows below give T cell receptor beta chains drawn from one sample of a study of CD8 T cells in ankylosing spondylitis. Via MiXCR, TCRdb re-called the 5' RACE reads, giving one row per CDR3 protein. The table has some 330,000 distinct CDR3 sequences, less than 10% seen once. Sequencing was done on a sample of blood, either unsorted or a sorted T cell fraction (not recorded which). The receptors originated from a male donor with ankylosing spondylitis. CDR3s include the opening cysteine and the closing phenylalanine or tryptophan. D genes are given only for firm matches. Rows may omit the clone size; those that give it use once, few, many or a size class.

D,J,size,V,CDR3,DNA
TRBD2,TRBJ2-3,.,TRBV20-1,CSAKEASGRPADTQYF,TGCAGTGCGAAAGAGGCTAGCGGGAGGCCCGCAGATACGCAGTATTTT
TRBD2,TRBJ2-7,few,TRBV18,CASSPLGLAGVGEQYF,TGTGCCAGCTCACCACTTGGACTAGCGGGAGTTGGTGAGCAGTACTTC
TRBD2,TRBJ2-1,.,TRBV20-1,CSATTREGKHYNEQFF,TGCAGTGCTACGACGCGGGAGGGAAAACACTACAATGAGCAGTTCTTC
.,TRBJ2-5,.,TRBV13,CASSLVVDKRGTQYF,TGTGCCAGCAGCTTAGTGGTCGACAAGAGAGGGACCCAGTACTTC
.,TRBJ2-3,many,TRBV24-1,CASSGPISTDTQYF,TGTGCCTCCTCCGGTCCCATCAGCACAGATACGCAGTATTTT
.,TRBJ2-2,many,TRBV19,CASRVTGTGELFF,TGTGCCTCCAGGGTAACGGGCACCGGGGAGCTGTTTTTT
.,TRBJ1-5,many,TRBV7-8,CASSLVFEPSAGRPQHF,TGTGCCAGCAGCTTAGTATTCGAGCCCTCAGCGGGGAGGCCCCAGCATTTT
.,TRBJ2-3,.,TRBV5-5,CASSFSREDTQYF,TGTGCCAGCAGCTTTTCGAGGGAAGATACGCAGTATTTT
TRBD1,TRBJ1-4,.,TRBV5-1,CASSPGTGTEKLFF,TGCGCCAGCAGCCCCGGGACAGGGACTGAAAAACTGTTTTTT
.,TRBJ2-5,.,TRBV7-6,CASSSLHSGGETQYF,TGTGCCAGCAGCTCCCTCCACTCTGGTGGAGAGACCCAGTACTTC
.,TRBJ2-4,few,TRBV5-6,CASSLVSKNIQYF,TGTGCCAGCAGCTTGGTTTCCAAAAACATTCAGTACTTC
TRBD2,TRBJ2-2,few,TRBV5-1,CASSFAGLVDTGELFF,TGCGCCAGCAGCTTCGCCGGACTAGTCGACACCGGGGAGCTGTTTTTT
.,TRBJ2-2,few,TRBV7-9,CASSHSGESAGELFF,TGTGCCAGCAGCCACTCCGGGGAGTCGGCCGGGGAGCTGTTTTTT
.,TRBJ2-5,.,TRBV10-3,CAISEPQETQYF,TGTGCCATCAGTGAACCGCAAGAGACCCAGTACTTC
.,TRBJ1-2,few,TRBV4-3,CASSPEGTEAYGYTF,TGCGCCAGCAGCCCCGAGGGGACTGAGGCCTATGGCTACACCTTC
.,TRBJ1-5,few,TRBV3-1,CASSNDLDQPQHF,TGTGCCAGCAGCAACGATCTTGATCAGCCCCAGCATTTT